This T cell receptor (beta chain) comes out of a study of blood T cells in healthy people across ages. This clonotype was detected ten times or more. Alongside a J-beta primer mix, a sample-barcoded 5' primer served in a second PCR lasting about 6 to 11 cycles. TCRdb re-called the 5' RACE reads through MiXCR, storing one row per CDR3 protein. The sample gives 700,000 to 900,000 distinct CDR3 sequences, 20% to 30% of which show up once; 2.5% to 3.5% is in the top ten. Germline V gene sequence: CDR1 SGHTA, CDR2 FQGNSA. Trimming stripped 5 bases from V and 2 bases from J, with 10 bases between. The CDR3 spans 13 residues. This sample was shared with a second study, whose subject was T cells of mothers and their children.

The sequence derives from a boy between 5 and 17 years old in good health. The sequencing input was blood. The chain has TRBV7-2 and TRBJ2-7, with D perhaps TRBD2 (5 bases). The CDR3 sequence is CASSTQLAYEQYF. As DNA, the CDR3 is TGTGCCAGCAGCACCCAACTAGCCTACGAGCAGTACTTC.